This T cell receptor beta chain was documented in a study of T cell changes during pregnancy in multiple sclerosis. The method was immunoSEQ multiplex PCR; TCRdb's version includes in-frame clones alone and lacks a portion of them. The profile shows roughly 30,000 clones, under 90% of them singletons. The CDR3 runs to 17 residues. V dropped 0 bases and J dropped 3; count of bases not matched to a gene: 3. In germline, CDR1 is SGDLS, CDR2 YYNGEE. The starting material was CD4+ T cells from peripheral blood mononuclear cells, obtained in the first trimester of pregnancy. This sequence originates from a female donor in good health, enrolled as a control in a pregnancy study. The chain recombines TRBV9 with TRBJ2-3; 14 bases line up with TRBD2. CDR3 DNA: TGTGCCAGCAGCGTAGAAGGACTAGCGGGAGGTACAGATACGCAGTATTTT. This translates into CASSVEGLAGGTDTQYF.